One sample yielded the 11 T cell receptor beta chains listed below, sequenced in a study of identical twins. A single record per CDR3 protein comes from TCRdb applying MiXCR to the 5' RACE reads. The sample lists about 720,000 distinct CDR3 sequences, 15% to 20% occurring once. This sample also belongs to another study, concerning T cells expressing NK-cell markers.

Sequenced input: PBMCs. Source of these receptors: a woman aged 18-35 years in good health.

This clonotype showed up many times. This rearrangement joins TRBV12-3 or TRBV12-4 to TRBJ1-3, with D possibly being TRBD1 (5 bases). Trimming stripped 5 bases from V and 0 bases from J, with 14 bases between. The CDR3 is 16 residues long. CDR3 protein: CASSQGRRISGNTIYF. The CDR3 DNA reads as TGTGCCAGCAGTCAGGGACGGCGGATCTCTGGAAACACCATATATTTT.

The chain recombines TRBV4-3 with TRBJ2-3; D gene uncertain. The CDR3 has 13 amino acids. V dropped 1 base and J dropped 4 bases, with 6 bases sitting between them. Looked up from germline, CDR1 is LGHNA and CDR2 is YSLEER. In nucleotides, the CDR3 is TGCGCCAGCAGCCAAGGGGAAGCAGATACGCAGTATTTT. This sequence encodes CASSQGEADTQYF.

The chain has TRBV12-3 or TRBV12-4 and TRBJ2-3; no definite D call. Trimming removed 3 bases from V and 6 bases from J, with 4 bases in between. This CDR3 contains 11 residues. The DNA of the CDR3 is TGTGCCAGCAGTTTTATGGATACGCAGTATTTT. This translates into CASSFMDTQYF.

The gene calls are TRBV20-1 and TRBJ1-1; 11 bases line up with TRBD1. Germline-derived CDR1 and CDR2 are DFQATT and SNEGSKA (reference sequence). Trimming cost V 6 bases and J 11 bases; bases outside gene matches: 11. The CDR3 runs 13 residues. CDR3 sequence: CSAQDRGRGGAFF. As DNA, the CDR3 is TGCAGTGCCCAGGACAGGGGGCGGGGGGGCGCTTTCTTT.

Only a few counts were recorded for this clonotype. The V gene is TRBV5-6, the J gene TRBJ2-1; a weak D match, TRBD2 (5 bases). V gave up 5 bases and J gave up 10 bases, with 16 bases separating them. This CDR3 comprises 13 residues. Germline-derived CDR1 and CDR2 are SGHDT and YYEEEE. The CDR3 spells CASSPERTLEQFF. Here the CDR3 DNA reads TGTGCCAGCAGTCCGGAGCGGACCCTGGAGCAGTTCTTC.

This clonotype has only a few counts. The V gene is TRBV19, the J gene TRBJ2-2; a possible D gene is TRBD1 (6 bases). Per germline, CDR1 LNHDA and CDR2 SQIVND (reference sequence). V was cut by 7 bases and J by 0 bases, with 12 bases left in between. The CDR3 runs to 15 residues. As DNA, the CDR3 is TGTGCCAGTAAGGTTGGACAGACGAACACCGGGGAGCTGTTTTTT. Translation gives CASKVGQTNTGELFF.

This clonotype was seen a few times. The genes are TRBV7-9 and TRBJ2-2; TRBD2 is a possible D gene (6 bases). V lost 1 base, J lost 5 bases, and 17 bases lay in between. Germline CDR1 reads SEHNR; CDR2 reads FQNEAQ (reference sequence). The CDR3 extends over 17 amino acids. The CDR3 is CASSLEDHRRETGELFF. CDR3 DNA sequence: TGTGCCAGCAGCTTAGAGGATCACAGGAGGGAGACCGGGGAGCTGTTTTTT.

This clonotype was detected a few times. The genes are TRBV9 and TRBJ2-7, with a weak D call TRBD1 (6 bases). CDR1 is SGDLS and CDR2 is YYNGEE in the germline V gene. With 0 bases removed from V and 4 bases from J, the gap between germline ends came to 11 bases. The CDR3 length is 14 residues. The chain's CDR3 is CASSVEGRGYEQYF. The CDR3 DNA follows: TGTGCCAGCAGCGTAGAGGGCAGGGGTTACGAGCAGTACTTC.

V gene TRBV9 combines with J gene TRBJ2-5; D could derive from TRBD1 or TRBD2 (5 bases each). Trimming took off 1 base at V and 4 bases at J, with 17 bases between the two ends. Germline CDR1 and CDR2: SGDLS and YYNGEE. The CDR3 is 16 amino acids. The CDR3 DNA follows: TGTGCCAGCAGCGTACATCCGGGGCGAAGTGGAGAGACCCAGTACTTC. This codes for CASSVHPGRSGETQYF.

This clonotype was detected ten times or more. The CDR3, as DNA: TGCAGCGTTGTGGCCTACAATGAGCAGTTCTTC. Translated, it gives CSVVAYNEQFF. The rearrangement uses TRBV29-1 and TRBJ2-1; D remains unclear. The CDR3 extends over 11 amino acids. Deletions cut 4 bases from V and 2 bases from J, with 3 bases between. Germline V gives CDR1 SQVTM, CDR2 ANQGSEA.

V gene TRBV20-1 combines with J gene TRBJ2-1, with 12 bases identical to TRBD2. In germline, CDR1 is DFQATT, CDR2 SNEGSKA (reference sequence). This CDR3 contains 15 residues. Germline trimming cut 4 bases from V and 7 bases from J; bases unmatched to any gene: 8. The CDR3 reads CSATSLAGGRNEQFF. The CDR3 nucleotides are TGCAGTGCTACGAGCCTAGCGGGGGGGCGTAATGAGCAGTTCTTC.